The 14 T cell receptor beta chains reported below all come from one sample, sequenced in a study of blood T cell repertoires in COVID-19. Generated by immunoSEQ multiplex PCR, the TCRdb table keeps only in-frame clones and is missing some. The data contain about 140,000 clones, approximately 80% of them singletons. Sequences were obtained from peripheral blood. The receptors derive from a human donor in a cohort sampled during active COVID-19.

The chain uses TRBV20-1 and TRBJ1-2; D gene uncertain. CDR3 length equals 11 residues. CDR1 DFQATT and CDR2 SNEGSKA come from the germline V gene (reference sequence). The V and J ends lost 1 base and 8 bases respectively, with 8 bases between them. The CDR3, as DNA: TGCAGTGCTAGAGGGTCCGCGGGCTACACCTTC. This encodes CSARGSAGYTF.

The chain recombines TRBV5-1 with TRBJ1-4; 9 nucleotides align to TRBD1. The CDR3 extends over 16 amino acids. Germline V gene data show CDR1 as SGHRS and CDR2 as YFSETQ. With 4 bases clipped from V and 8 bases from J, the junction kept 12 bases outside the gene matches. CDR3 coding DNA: TGCGCCAGCAGCCACGGGGGGACAGGGCTTGACGAAAAACTGTTTTTT. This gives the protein CASSHGGTGLDEKLFF.

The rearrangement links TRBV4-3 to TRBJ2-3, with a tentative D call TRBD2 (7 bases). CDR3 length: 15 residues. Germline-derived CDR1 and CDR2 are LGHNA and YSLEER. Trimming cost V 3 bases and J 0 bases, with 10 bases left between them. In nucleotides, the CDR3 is TGCGCCAGCAGCCAGGGAGGGGGTAGCACAGATACGCAGTATTTT. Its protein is CASSQGGGSTDTQYF.

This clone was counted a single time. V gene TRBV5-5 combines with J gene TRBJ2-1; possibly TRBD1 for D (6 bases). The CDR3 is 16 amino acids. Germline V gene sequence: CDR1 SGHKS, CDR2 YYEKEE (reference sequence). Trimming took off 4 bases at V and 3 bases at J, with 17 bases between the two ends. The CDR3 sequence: CASSPVMWGHYNEQFF. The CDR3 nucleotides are TGTGCCAGCAGCCCCGTGATGTGGGGACACTACAATGAGCAGTTCTTC.

The CDR3 DNA is TGTGCCATCAGTGACCCGGGGAGTGGGACCTACGAGCAGTACTTC. This codes for CAISDPGSGTYEQYF. The chain uses TRBV10-3 and TRBJ2-7, with D possibly matching TRBD2 (5 bases). The CDR3 runs 15 residues. The V end was cut by 3 bases, the J end by 2 bases, with 14 bases between. Germline V gene sequence: CDR1 ENHRY, CDR2 SYGVKD.

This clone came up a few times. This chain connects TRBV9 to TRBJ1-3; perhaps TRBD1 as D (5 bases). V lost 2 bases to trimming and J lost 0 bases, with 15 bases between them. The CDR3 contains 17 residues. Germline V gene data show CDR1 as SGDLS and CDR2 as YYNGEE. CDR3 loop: CASSVLAGSSSGNTIYF. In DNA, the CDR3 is TGTGCCAGCAGCGTGCTGGCAGGGTCGAGCTCTGGAAACACCATATATTTT.

The CDR3 nucleotides read TGTGCCAGCAGTCAGAATACGGGAAGACTTTTGACATATGGCTACACCTTC. Amino acids: CASSQNTGRLLTYGYTF. The chain recombines TRBV28 with TRBJ1-2; no definite D call. CDR1 is MDHEN, CDR2 SYDVKM, per germline. The CDR3 sequence is 17 residues long. V was clipped by 5 bases and J by 5 bases, with 24 bases between them.

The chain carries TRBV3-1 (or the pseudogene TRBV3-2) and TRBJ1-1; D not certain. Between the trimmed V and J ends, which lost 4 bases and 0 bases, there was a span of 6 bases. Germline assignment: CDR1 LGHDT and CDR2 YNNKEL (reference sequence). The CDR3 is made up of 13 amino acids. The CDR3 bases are TGTGCCAGCAGCCCGGAGATGAACACTGAAGCTTTCTTT. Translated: CASSPEMNTEAFF.

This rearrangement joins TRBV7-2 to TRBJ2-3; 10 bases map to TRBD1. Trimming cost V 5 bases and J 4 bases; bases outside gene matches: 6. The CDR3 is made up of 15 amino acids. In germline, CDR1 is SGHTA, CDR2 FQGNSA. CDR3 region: CASSATGGAADTQYF. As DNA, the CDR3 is TGTGCCAGCAGCGCGACAGGGGGCGCGGCAGATACGCAGTATTTT.

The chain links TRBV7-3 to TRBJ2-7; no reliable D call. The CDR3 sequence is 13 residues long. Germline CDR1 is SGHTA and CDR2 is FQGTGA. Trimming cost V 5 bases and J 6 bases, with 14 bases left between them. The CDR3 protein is CASSPSGVGEQYF. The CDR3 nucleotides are TGTGCCAGCAGCCCCTCTGGAGTTGGCGAGCAGTACTTC.

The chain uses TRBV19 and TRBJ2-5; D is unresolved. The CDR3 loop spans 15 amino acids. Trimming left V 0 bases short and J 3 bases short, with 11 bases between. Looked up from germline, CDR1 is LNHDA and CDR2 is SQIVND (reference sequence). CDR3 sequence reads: CASSIDRTAEETQYF. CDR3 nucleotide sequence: TGTGCCAGTAGTATAGATCGTACAGCCGAAGAGACCCAGTACTTC.

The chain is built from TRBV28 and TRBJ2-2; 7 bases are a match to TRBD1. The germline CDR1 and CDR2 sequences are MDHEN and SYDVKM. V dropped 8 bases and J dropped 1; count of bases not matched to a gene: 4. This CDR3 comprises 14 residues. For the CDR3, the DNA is TGTGCCAGCCTAGGGACAGAGAACACCGGGGAGCTGTTTTTT. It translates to CASLGTENTGELFF.

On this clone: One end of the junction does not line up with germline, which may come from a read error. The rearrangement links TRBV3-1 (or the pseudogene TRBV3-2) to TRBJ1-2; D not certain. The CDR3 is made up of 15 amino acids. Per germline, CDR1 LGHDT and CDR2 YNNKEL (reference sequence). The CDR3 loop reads CASSPNYDLYSYKLF. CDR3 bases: TGTGCCAGCAGCCCTAACTATGACCTATATTCTTATAAATTGTTC.

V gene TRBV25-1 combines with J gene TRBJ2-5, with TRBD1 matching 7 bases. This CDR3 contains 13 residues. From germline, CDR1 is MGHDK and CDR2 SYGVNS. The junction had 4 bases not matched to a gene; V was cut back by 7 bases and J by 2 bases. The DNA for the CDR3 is TGTGCCAGCACCCGACAGGGACAAGAGACCCAGTACTTC. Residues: CASTRQGQETQYF.